The subject of this entry is one TCR beta chain. Its antigen is currently unknown. The sample comes from a study of siplizumab effects on memory and regulatory T cells. Study results and limitations: Fewer alloreactive sequences mapped to unstimulated CD4+ memory cells under siplizumab.

The method was immunoSEQ multiplex PCR; TCRdb's version includes in-frame clones alone and lacks a portion of them. The sample consists of about 100,000 clones, about 91% of them appearing once. With V trimmed by 2 bases and J by 6 bases, 12 bases remained unmatched. This CDR3 has 15 amino acids. Germline CDR1 and CDR2: GTSNPN and SVGIG (reference sequence). The chain joins TRBV30 to TRBJ1-2; 7 nucleotides line up with TRBD1. The sequenced material came from CD4+ T cells sorted from blood. The source of this sequence is a human donor in good health. CDR3 DNA: TGTGCCTGGAGTACCCCCAAACAGGGGAGGCATGGCTACACCTTC. This encodes CAWSTPKQGRHGYTF.